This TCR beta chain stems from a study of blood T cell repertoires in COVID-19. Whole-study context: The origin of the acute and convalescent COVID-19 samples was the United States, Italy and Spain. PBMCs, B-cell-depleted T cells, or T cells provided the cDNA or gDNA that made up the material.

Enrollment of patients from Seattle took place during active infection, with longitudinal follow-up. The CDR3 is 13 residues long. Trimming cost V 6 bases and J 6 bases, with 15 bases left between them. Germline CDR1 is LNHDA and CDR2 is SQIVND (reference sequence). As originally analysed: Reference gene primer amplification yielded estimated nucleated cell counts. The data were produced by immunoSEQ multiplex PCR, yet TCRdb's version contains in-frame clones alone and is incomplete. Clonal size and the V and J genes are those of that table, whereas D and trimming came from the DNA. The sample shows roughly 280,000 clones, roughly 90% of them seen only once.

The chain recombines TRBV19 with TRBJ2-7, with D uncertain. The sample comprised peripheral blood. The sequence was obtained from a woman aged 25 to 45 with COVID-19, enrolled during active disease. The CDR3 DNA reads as TGTGCCAGTAGCCTTAACCCCCCCGGCGAGCAGTACTTC. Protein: CASSLNPPGEQYF.